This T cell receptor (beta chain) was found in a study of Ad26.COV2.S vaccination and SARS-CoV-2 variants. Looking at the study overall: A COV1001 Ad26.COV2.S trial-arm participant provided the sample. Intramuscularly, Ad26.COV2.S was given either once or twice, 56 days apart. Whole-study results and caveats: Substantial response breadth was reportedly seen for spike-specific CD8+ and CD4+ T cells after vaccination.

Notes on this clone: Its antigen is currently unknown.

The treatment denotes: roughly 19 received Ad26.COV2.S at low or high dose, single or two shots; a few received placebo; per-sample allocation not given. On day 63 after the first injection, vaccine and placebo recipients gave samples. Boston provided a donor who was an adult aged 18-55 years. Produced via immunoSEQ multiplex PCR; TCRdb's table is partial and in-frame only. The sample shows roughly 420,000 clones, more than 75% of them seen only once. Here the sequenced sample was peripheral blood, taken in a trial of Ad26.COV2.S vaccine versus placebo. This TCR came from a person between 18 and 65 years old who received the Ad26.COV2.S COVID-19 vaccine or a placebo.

CDR3 coding DNA: TGCGCCAGCAGCTTGGTCATAGGTAACTATGGCTACACCTTC. Its protein is CASSLVIGNYGYTF. The chain employs TRBV5-1 and TRBJ1-2; D gene unclear. In germline, CDR1 is SGHRS, CDR2 YFSETQ. The CDR3 covers 14 residues. Trimming pared 0 bases from V and 1 base from J, leaving 7 bases between.